This paragraph covers one T cell receptor (beta chain) sequence. The data originate from a study of blood T cell repertoires in COVID-19. About the research overall: The United States, Italy and Spain provided the acute and convalescent COVID-19 samples. PBMCs, B-cell-depleted T cells, or T cells were the source of the cDNA or gDNA that made up the material.

This CDR3 contains 17 residues. V lost 3 bases, J lost 2 bases, and 17 bases lay in between. In germline, CDR1 is MGHRA, CDR2 YSYEKL. Study processing details: By means of reference gene primer amplification, nucleated cell counts were estimated. Sequencing used immunoSEQ multiplex PCR; TCRdb keeps in-frame clones, though not all of them. Clone size and the V and J calls come from that table; the DNA yielded D and trimming. The sample contains about 280,000 clones, 80% to 90% of which appear only once. The sequenced material came from peripheral blood. The V gene is TRBV4-1, the J gene TRBJ1-3; D unresolved. This receptor was obtained from a woman aged 65 to 85 with acute or convalescent COVID-19. DNA for the CDR3: TGCGCCAGCAGCCAGCGGGATTCCGTTAAAACTGGAAACACCATATATTTT. Its protein product is CASSQRDSVKTGNTIYF.